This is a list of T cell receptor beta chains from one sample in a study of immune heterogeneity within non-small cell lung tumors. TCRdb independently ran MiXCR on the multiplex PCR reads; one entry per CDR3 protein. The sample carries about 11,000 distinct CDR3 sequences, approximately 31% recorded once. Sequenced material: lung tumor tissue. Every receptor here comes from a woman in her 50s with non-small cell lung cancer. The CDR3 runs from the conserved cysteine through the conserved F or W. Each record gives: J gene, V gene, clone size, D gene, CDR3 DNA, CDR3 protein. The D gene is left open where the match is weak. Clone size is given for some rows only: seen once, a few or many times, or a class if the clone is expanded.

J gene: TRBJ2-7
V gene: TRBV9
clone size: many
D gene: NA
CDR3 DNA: TGTGCCAGCAGCGGGTCACGGCAGGGATCCTACGAGCAGTACTTC
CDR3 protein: CASSGSRQGSYEQYF

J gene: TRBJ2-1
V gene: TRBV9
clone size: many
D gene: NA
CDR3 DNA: TGTGCCAGCAGCGTTAGCGGACTCTTCCACAATGAGCAGTTCTTC
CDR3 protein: CASSVSGLFHNEQFF

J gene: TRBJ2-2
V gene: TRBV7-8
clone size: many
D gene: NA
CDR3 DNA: TGTGCCAGCAGCTTAGTTGGTCTAGACTTCGCGAACACCGGGGAGCTGTTTTTT
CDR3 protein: CASSLVGLDFANTGELFF

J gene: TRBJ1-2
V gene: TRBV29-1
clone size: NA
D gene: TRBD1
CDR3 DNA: TGCAGCGTAGCGACAGGGATTAACTATGGCTACACCTTC
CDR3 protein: CSVATGINYGYTF

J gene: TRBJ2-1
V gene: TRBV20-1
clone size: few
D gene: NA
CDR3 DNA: TGCAGTGCTAGTTCGGCGCGCGGGGACTACAATGAGCAGTTCTTC
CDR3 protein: CSASSARGDYNEQFF

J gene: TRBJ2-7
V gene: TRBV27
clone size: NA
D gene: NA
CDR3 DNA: TGTGCCAGCTCCGGGGGAGCTTACGAGCAGTACTTC
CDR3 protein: CASSGGAYEQYF

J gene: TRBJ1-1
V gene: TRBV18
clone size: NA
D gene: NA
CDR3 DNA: TGTGCCAGCTCACCACCGTCCCGGGGTTCGAACACTGAAGCTTTCTTT
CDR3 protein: CASSPPSRGSNTEAFF

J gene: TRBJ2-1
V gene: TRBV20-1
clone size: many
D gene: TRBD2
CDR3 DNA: TGCAGTGCCGGGTGTGCTAGCGGGAGGGGCAACAATGAGCAGTTCTTC
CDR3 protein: CSAGCASGRGNNEQFF

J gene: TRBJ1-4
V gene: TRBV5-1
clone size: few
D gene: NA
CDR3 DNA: TGCGCCAGCAGCTTGAGCGGGGGCGCAACTAATGAAAAACTGTTTTTT
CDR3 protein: CASSLSGGATNEKLFF

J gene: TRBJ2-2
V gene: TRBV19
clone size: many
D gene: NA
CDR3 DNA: TGTGCCAGTAGTATAGTAAGTCTGAACACCGGGGAGCTGTTTTTT
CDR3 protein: CASSIVSLNTGELFF

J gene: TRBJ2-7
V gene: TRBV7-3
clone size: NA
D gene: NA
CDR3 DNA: TGTGCCAGCAGTCAAGAGCCTGCCTACGAGCAGTACTTC
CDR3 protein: CASSQEPAYEQYF

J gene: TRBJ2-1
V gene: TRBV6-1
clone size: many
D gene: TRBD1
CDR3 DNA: TGTGCCAGCAGCCCCGGGACAGGAGTGGGGGGTGAGCAGTTCTTC
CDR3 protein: CASSPGTGVGGEQFF

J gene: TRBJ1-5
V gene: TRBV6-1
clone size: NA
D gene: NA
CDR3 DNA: TGTGCCAGCAGTGGGGATATCAGGCCCCAGCATTTT
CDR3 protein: CASSGDIRPQHF

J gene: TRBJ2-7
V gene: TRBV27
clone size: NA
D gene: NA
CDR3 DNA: TGTGCCAGCGGTAAGGGAGGGGGCGGCGAGCAGTACTTC
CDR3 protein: CASGKGGGGEQYF

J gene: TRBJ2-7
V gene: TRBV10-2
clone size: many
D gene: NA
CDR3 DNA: TGCGCCAGCAGTGAGAGACTTATCTACGAGCAGTACTTC
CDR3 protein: CASSERLIYEQYF

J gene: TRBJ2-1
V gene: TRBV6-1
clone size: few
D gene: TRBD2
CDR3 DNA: TGTGCCAGCAGTACCCGACTAGCGGCCTACAATGAGCAGTTCTTC
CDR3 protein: CASSTRLAAYNEQFF

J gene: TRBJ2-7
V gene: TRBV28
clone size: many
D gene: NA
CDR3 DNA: TGTGCCAGCGTCCAAACCCGGGTTGCAGGCGAGCAGTACTTC
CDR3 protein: CASVQTRVAGEQYF

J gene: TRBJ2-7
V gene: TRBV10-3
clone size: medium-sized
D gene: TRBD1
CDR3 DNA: TGTGCCATCAATCCGGGACAGGGCCACGAGCAGTACTTC
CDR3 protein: CAINPGQGHEQYF

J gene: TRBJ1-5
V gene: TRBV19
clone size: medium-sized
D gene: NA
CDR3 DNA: TGTGCCAGTAGTCGCGGACAAGATAATCAGCCCCAGCATTTT
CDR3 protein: CASSRGQDNQPQHF

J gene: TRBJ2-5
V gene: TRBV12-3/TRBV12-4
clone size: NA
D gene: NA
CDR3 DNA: TGTGCCAGCAGTTTAGCCAACAGCGGGGAGACCCAGTACTTC
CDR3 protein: CASSLANSGETQYF

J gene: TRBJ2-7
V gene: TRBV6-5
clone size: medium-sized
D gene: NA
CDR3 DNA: TGTGCCAGCAGTTACTCGAACTGGGGCGAGCAGTACTTC
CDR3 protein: CASSYSNWGEQYF

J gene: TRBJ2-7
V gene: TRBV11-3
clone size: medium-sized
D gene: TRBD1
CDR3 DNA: TGTGCCAGCAGCTCACACAGGGGGCGGAACGAGCAGTACTTC
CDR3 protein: CASSSHRGRNEQYF

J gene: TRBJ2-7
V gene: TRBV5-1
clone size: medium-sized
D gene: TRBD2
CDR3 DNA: TGCGCCAGCAGCCCTAGCGGCTACGAGCAGTACTTC
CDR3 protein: CASSPSGYEQYF

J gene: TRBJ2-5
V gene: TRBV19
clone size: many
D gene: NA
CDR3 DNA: TGTGCCAGTGGTGTGAGCAGACAAGAGACCCAGTACTTC
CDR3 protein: CASGVSRQETQYF

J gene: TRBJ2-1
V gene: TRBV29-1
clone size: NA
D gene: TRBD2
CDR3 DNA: TGCAGCGTTGAAGAGACTAGCCGAAATGAGCAGTTCTTC
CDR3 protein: CSVEETSRNEQFF

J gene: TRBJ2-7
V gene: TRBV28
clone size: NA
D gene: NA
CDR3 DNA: TGTGCCAGCAGTTTGACAGGTAAAGCCTACGAGCAGTACTTC
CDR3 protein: CASSLTGKAYEQYF

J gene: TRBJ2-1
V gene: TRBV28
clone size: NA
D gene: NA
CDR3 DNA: TGTGCCAGCAGTTCCGTAAGTAATGAGCAGTTCTTC
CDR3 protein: CASSSVSNEQFF

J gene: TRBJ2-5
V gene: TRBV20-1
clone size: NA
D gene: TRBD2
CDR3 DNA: TGCAGTGCTCGCCCTAGCGGGAGGGGAGAGACCCAGTACTTC
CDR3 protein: CSARPSGRGETQYF

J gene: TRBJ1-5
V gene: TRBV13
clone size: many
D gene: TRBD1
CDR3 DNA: TGTGCCAGCAGCCCAGCAGGGGGGGCCCAGCATTTT
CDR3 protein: CASSPAGGAQHF

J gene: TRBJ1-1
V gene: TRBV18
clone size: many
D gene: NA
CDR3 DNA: TGTGCCAGCTCACAAAGGGACACTGAAGCTTTCTTT
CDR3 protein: CASSQRDTEAFF

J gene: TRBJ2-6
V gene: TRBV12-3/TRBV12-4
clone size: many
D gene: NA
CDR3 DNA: TGTGCCAGCAGTTTAGGGCGGGTAACCTTCTCTGGGGCCAACGTCCTGACTTTC
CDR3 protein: CASSLGRVTFSGANVLTF

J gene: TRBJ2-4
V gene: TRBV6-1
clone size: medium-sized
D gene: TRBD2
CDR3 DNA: TGTGCCAGCAGTCGGACTAGCGGGGTAATGACCAAAAACATTCAGTACTTC
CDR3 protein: CASSRTSGVMTKNIQYF

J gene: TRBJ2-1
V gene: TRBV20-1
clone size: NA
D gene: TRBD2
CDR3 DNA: TGCAGTGCTAGGAAGGGAGGGCCGAGTGAGCAGTTCTTC
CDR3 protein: CSARKGGPSEQFF

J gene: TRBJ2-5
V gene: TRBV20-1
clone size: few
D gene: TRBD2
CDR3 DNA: TGCAGTGCTACCAAAACTAGCGGGGGGGATCTCGAGACCCAGTACTTC
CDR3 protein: CSATKTSGGDLETQYF

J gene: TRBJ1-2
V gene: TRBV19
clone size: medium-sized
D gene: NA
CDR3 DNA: TGTGCCAGTAGTATCGACGGGACGGTACTACGCTACACCTTC
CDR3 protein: CASSIDGTVLRYTF

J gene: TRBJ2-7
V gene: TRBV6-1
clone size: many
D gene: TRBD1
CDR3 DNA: TGTGCCAGCGTAGGGACAGGGCTCTACGAGCAGTACTTC
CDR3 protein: CASVGTGLYEQYF

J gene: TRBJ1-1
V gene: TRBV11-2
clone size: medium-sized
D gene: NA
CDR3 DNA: TGTGCCAGCAGCTTAACGCAGAACACTGAAGCTTTCTTT
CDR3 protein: CASSLTQNTEAFF

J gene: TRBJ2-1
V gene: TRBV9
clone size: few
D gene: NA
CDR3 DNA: TGTGCCAGCAGCGTAGGACAGGGAGGTTGGGATGAGCAGTTCTTC
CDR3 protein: CASSVGQGGWDEQFF

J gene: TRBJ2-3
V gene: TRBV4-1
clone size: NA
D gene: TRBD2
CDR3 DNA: TGCGCCAGCAGCCTGACTAGCGGGGGGGCGGATACGCAGTATTTT
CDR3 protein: CASSLTSGGADTQYF

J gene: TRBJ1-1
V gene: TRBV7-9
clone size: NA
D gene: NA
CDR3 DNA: TGTGCCAGCAGCTTAGGAGGAGCTTTCTTT
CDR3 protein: CASSLGGAFF

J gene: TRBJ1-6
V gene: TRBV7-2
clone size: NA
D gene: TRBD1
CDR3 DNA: TGTGCCAGCAGCTTATTTTCCGGGGCAGGGGGCTATTATAATTCACCCCTCCACTTT
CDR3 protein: CASSLFSGAGGYYNSPLHF

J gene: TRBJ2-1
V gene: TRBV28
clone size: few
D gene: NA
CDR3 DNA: TGTGCCAGCAGCACGGAGGGGGGGGGATTAAATGAGCAGTTCTTC
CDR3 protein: CASSTEGGGLNEQFF

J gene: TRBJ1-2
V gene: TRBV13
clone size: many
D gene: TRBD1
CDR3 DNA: TGTGCCAGCAGCATTGGACAGGTTAGGGATGGCTACACCTTC
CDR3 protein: CASSIGQVRDGYTF

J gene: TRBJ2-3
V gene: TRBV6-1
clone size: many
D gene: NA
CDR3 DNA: TGTGCCAGCAGTGAGTCTTATAGCACAGATACGCAGTATTTT
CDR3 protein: CASSESYSTDTQYF

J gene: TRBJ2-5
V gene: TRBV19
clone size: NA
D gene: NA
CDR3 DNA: TGTGCCAGTACCGAATCCGGGGCGCCAGAGACCCAGTACTTC
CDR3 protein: CASTESGAPETQYF

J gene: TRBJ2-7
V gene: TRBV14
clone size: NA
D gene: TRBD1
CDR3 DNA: TGTGCCAGCAGCCAAGGAACAGGGGGCGACGAGCAGTACTTC
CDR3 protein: CASSQGTGGDEQYF